These T cell receptor beta chains were read from a single sample in a study of blood T cell repertoires in COVID-19. Profiled with immunoSEQ multiplex PCR; TCRdb holds only in-frame clones, not every one. Found here are some 430,000 clones, less than 95% of them singletons; the top ten hold 0.6%. The sequenced material came from PBMCs or T cells enriched from blood (not recorded which). The source is a man aged 18 to 35 who had recovered from COVID-19. Each CDR3 is given with its conserved first and last residue. The D gene is left open where the match is weak. Part of the rows lack a size; the others show once, few, many or a class for expanded clones.

size: few
length: 16
D: TRBD1
V: TRBV10-3
J: TRBJ1-4
DNA: TGTGCCATCAGCCGGACAGGACCCGCAACTAATGAAAAACTGTTTTTT
CDR3: CAISRTGPATNEKLFF

size: -
length: 15
D: TRBD1
V: TRBV10-2
J: TRBJ2-1
DNA: TGCGCCAGCAGTACCGGTCGGACAGGGGGCTATGAGCAGTTCTTC
CDR3: CASSTGRTGGYEQFF

size: once
length: 15
D: TRBD1
V: TRBV5-5
J: TRBJ1-4
DNA: TGTGCCAGCAGCAATCGACAGGGGGACGGGGAAAAACTGTTTTTT
CDR3: CASSNRQGDGEKLFF

size: -
length: 15
D: TRBD2
V: TRBV10-3
J: TRBJ2-7
DNA: TGTGCCATCAGTGAGCCTCTAGCGGGAGGCTACGAGCAGTACTTC
CDR3: CAISEPLAGGYEQYF

size: -
length: 13
D: TRBD1
V: TRBV11-3
J: TRBJ1-2
DNA: TGTGCCAGCAGCCCGGGACAGGGTGGTGGCTACACCTTC
CDR3: CASSPGQGGGYTF

size: -
length: 16
D: -
V: TRBV28
J: TRBJ2-7
DNA: TGTGCCAGCAGTTTTCATCGGGTAGGCGGGTTCCACGAGCAGTACTTC
CDR3: CASSFHRVGGFHEQYF

size: -
length: 14
D: TRBD2
V: TRBV9
J: TRBJ2-3
DNA: TGTGCCAGCAGCCGCGGGAGAGGCACAGATACGCAGTATTTT
CDR3: CASSRGRGTDTQYF

size: -
length: 15
D: -
V: TRBV6-1
J: TRBJ1-6
DNA: TGTGCCAGCAGTGAAGCTGGGGGGTCGGGTTCACCCCTCCACTTT
CDR3: CASSEAGGSGSPLHF

size: -
length: 13
D: -
V: TRBV12-3/TRBV12-4
J: TRBJ1-2
DNA: TGTGCCAGCAGGGGCGGGGGTGATCCTGGCTACACCTTC
CDR3: CASRGGGDPGYTF

size: -
length: 14
D: TRBD1
V: TRBV7-2
J: TRBJ1-2
DNA: TGTGCCAGCAGCTTGTTAGGGGGACAGTATGGCTACACCTTC
CDR3: CASSLLGGQYGYTF

size: -
length: 15
D: TRBD1
V: TRBV9
J: TRBJ1-3
DNA: TGTGCCAGCAGCGTTACCGGGACAGGGGGAAACACCATATATTTT
CDR3: CASSVTGTGGNTIYF

size: -
length: 14
D: -
V: TRBV6-5
J: TRBJ1-4
DNA: TGTGCCAGCATAAGATGGGGGGGAAGTGAAAAACTGTTTTTT
CDR3: CASIRWGGSEKLFF

size: -
length: 18
D: TRBD2
V: TRBV5-4
J: TRBJ2-3
DNA: TGTGCCAGCAGCTTCGGGTTTCGACTAGCGGGAGGCACAGATACGCAGTATTTT
CDR3: CASSFGFRLAGGTDTQYF

size: -
length: 14
D: -
V: TRBV6-5
J: TRBJ2-3
DNA: TGTGCCAGCAATTCGAGGGGGATCACAGATACGCAGTATTTT
CDR3: CASNSRGITDTQYF

size: -
length: 16
D: -
V: TRBV7-3
J: TRBJ1-3
DNA: TGTGCCAGCAGCTTGACAGCGGGGGCATCGGGAAACACCATATATTTT
CDR3: CASSLTAGASGNTIYF

size: -
length: 14
D: -
V: TRBV18
J: TRBJ1-1
DNA: TGTGCCAGCTCACCACCCGGGAGTCTCACTGAAGCTTTCTTT
CDR3: CASSPPGSLTEAFF

size: -
length: 15
D: TRBD1
V: TRBV9
J: TRBJ2-1
DNA: TGTGCCAGCAGCGCCACAGGGGACTCCTACAATGAGCAGTTCTTC
CDR3: CASSATGDSYNEQFF

size: -
length: 16
D: TRBD1
V: TRBV6-2/TRBV6-3
J: TRBJ1-1
DNA: TGTGCCAGCAGTTACCCCAGGGGGCGAAGGAACACTGAAGCTTTCTTT
CDR3: CASSYPRGRRNTEAFF

size: -
length: 19
D: TRBD1
V: TRBV5-1
J: TRBJ1-3
DNA: TGCGCCAGCAGCTTGGGTACCGGGACAGACATCTCCTCTGGAAACACCATATATTTT
CDR3: CASSLGTGTDISSGNTIYF

size: -
length: 14
D: -
V: TRBV30
J: TRBJ2-7
DNA: TGTGCCTGGAGTGTACACAGGGCGGCCTACGAGCAGTACTTC
CDR3: CAWSVHRAAYEQYF

size: -
length: 13
D: TRBD2
V: TRBV6-5
J: TRBJ2-1
DNA: TGTGCCACCCTCGGACTAGCGCGGGTGGGGCAGTTCTTC
CDR3: CATLGLARVGQFF

size: -
length: 15
D: -
V: TRBV11-2
J: TRBJ1-5
DNA: TGTGCCAGCAGCTTAGGTTCTAGCAGGCATCAGCCCCAGCATTTT
CDR3: CASSLGSSRHQPQHF

size: -
length: 15
D: -
V: TRBV18
J: TRBJ1-5
DNA: TGTGCCAGCTCACCAGGTCACGCGAGCAATCAGCCCCAGCATTTT
CDR3: CASSPGHASNQPQHF

size: -
length: 15
D: -
V: TRBV27
J: TRBJ2-1
DNA: TGTGCCACCATTCTCAGGGAAGGGTCCTACAATGAGCAGTTCTTC
CDR3: CATILREGSYNEQFF

size: few
length: 13
D: -
V: TRBV19
J: TRBJ1-1
DNA: TGTGCCACCTCACAGGTGATCAACACTGAAGCTTTCTTT
CDR3: CATSQVINTEAFF

size: -
length: 15
D: -
V: TRBV5-6
J: TRBJ1-2
DNA: TGTGCCAGCAGGCCTACGGGACGGGAGAACTATGGCTACACCTTC
CDR3: CASRPTGRENYGYTF

size: -
length: 14
D: TRBD1
V: TRBV27
J: TRBJ1-1
DNA: TGTGCCAGCAGTTTAATTTCAGGGGGCACTGAAGCTTTCTTT
CDR3: CASSLISGGTEAFF

size: -
length: 15
D: -
V: TRBV9
J: TRBJ2-1
DNA: TGTGCCAGCAGCGCTATAGCGACGGCAGGGGCTGAGCAGTTCTTC
CDR3: CASSAIATAGAEQFF

size: -
length: 15
D: -
V: TRBV19
J: TRBJ1-5
DNA: TGTGCCAGTAGTATTGGAGGGGCTAGCAATCAGCCCCAGCATTTT
CDR3: CASSIGGASNQPQHF

size: -
length: 13
D: -
V: TRBV2
J: TRBJ2-3
DNA: TGTGCCAGCAGTGAAGCCGAGGAAGATACGCAGTATTTT
CDR3: CASSEAEEDTQYF

size: -
length: 16
D: -
V: TRBV12-5
J: TRBJ1-5
DNA: TGTGCTAGTGGTACAGTTCTGGGTCCTTCTCATCAGCCCCAGCATTTT
CDR3: CASGTVLGPSHQPQHF

size: -
length: 16
D: -
V: TRBV5-1
J: TRBJ2-7
DNA: TGCGCCAGCAGCCAGAGCAGCGACGGTCCTTCCTACGAGCAGTACTTC
CDR3: CASSQSSDGPSYEQYF

size: -
length: 15
D: TRBD2
V: TRBV5-6
J: TRBJ2-7
DNA: TGTGCCAGCAGCGTAGCGGGAGGAGGATCCTACGAGCAGTACTTC
CDR3: CASSVAGGGSYEQYF

size: -
length: 12
D: TRBD1
V: TRBV10-3
J: TRBJ2-7
DNA: TGTGCCACCGGACAGGCGGGTTACGAGCAGTACTTC
CDR3: CATGQAGYEQYF

size: -
length: 12
D: -
V: TRBV7-3
J: TRBJ1-1
DNA: TGTGCCAGCAGCTCGGGAACAACTGAAGCTTTCTTT
CDR3: CASSSGTTEAFF

size: -
length: 14
D: -
V: TRBV3-1/TRBV3-2
J: TRBJ1-1
DNA: TGTGCCAGCAGCCAAGGCTTGCTGCGCACTGAAGCTTTCTTT
CDR3: CASSQGLLRTEAFF

size: -
length: 16
D: TRBD2
V: TRBV18
J: TRBJ2-1
DNA: TGTGCCAGCTCAAGCATGAGCGGGAACTCCTACAATGAGCAGTTCTTC
CDR3: CASSSMSGNSYNEQFF

size: -
length: 15
D: TRBD1
V: TRBV27
J: TRBJ1-6
DNA: TGTGCCAGCAGTCCCCGGGACAGGCCTAATTCACCCCTCCACTTT
CDR3: CASSPRDRPNSPLHF

size: -
length: 18
D: TRBD1
V: TRBV27
J: TRBJ2-2
DNA: TGTGCCAGCAGTTTAGAAGGCAGGACAGGGCGGAACACCGGGGAGCTGTTTTTT
CDR3: CASSLEGRTGRNTGELFF

size: -
length: 15
D: TRBD2
V: TRBV11-2
J: TRBJ2-7
DNA: TGTGCCAGCAGCTTACGCGGGAGAGAGAGCGACGAGCAGTACTTC
CDR3: CASSLRGRESDEQYF

size: once
length: 16
D: -
V: TRBV5-4
J: TRBJ2-3
DNA: TGTGCCAGCAGCTCGAGGGGGTGGGGGAGCACAGATACGCAGTATTTT
CDR3: CASSSRGWGSTDTQYF

size: -
length: 14
D: -
V: TRBV4-1
J: TRBJ1-1
DNA: TGCGCCAGCCGATCCGGTTTCCAGGCCACTGAAGCTTTCTTT
CDR3: CASRSGFQATEAFF

size: -
length: 13
D: TRBD1
V: TRBV27
J: TRBJ1-2
DNA: TGTGCCAGCAGCGCTCAGGGGGGCTATGGCTACACCTTC
CDR3: CASSAQGGYGYTF

size: -
length: 14
D: -
V: TRBV19
J: TRBJ1-1
DNA: TGTGCCAGTAGTATAGCAACAGGAAACACTGAAGCTTTCTTT
CDR3: CASSIATGNTEAFF

size: -
length: 12
D: -
V: TRBV12-3/TRBV12-4
J: TRBJ1-2
DNA: TGTGCCAGCAGTTTAGTTCTCTATGGCTACACCTTC
CDR3: CASSLVLYGYTF

size: -
length: 15
D: TRBD1
V: TRBV5-8
J: TRBJ1-4
DNA: TGTGCCAGCAGCCGCCTTGACAGGGCTGGAGAAAAACTGTTTTTT
CDR3: CASSRLDRAGEKLFF

size: -
length: 13
D: -
V: TRBV7-3
J: TRBJ1-2
DNA: TGTGCCAGCAGCTTTGGAACAGGTCGTGGCTACACCTTC
CDR3: CASSFGTGRGYTF

size: -
length: 13
D: -
V: TRBV27
J: TRBJ2-7
DNA: TGTGCCAGCAGCATCGGAGAGAACTACGAGCAGTACTTC
CDR3: CASSIGENYEQYF

size: -
length: 14
D: -
V: TRBV2
J: TRBJ1-3
DNA: TGTGCCAGCAGTTATGCGGAGGGGGGAAACACCATATATTTT
CDR3: CASSYAEGGNTIYF

size: once
length: 14
D: -
V: TRBV10-3
J: TRBJ2-1
DNA: TGTGCCATCAGTGAGTCGCATCAGGGGTTTGAGCAGTTCTTC
CDR3: CAISESHQGFEQFF

size: -
length: 13
D: -
V: TRBV24-1
J: TRBJ2-1
DNA: TGTGCCACCAGTGATTTTGCGGGTCATGAGCAGTTCTTC
CDR3: CATSDFAGHEQFF

size: -
length: 15
D: -
V: TRBV5-1
J: TRBJ2-2
DNA: TGCGCCAGCAGCTCCCGGGACTCCGGGTCCGGGGAGCTGTTTTTT
CDR3: CASSSRDSGSGELFF

size: -
length: 14
D: TRBD2
V: TRBV11-2
J: TRBJ2-7
DNA: TGTGCCAGCAGCACGGGACTAGCGGGAGAAGAGCAGTACTTC
CDR3: CASSTGLAGEEQYF

size: few
length: 16
D: TRBD1
V: TRBV4-1
J: TRBJ1-5
DNA: TGCGCCAGCAGCCAAGATGACGGACAGGGCCGTTGGCCCCAGCATTTT
CDR3: CASSQDDGQGRWPQHF

size: few
length: 13
D: -
V: TRBV5-6
J: TRBJ1-3
DNA: TGTGCCAGCATGAGAGATTCTGGAAACACCATATATTTT
CDR3: CASMRDSGNTIYF

size: once
length: 15
D: -
V: TRBV11-2
J: TRBJ1-1
DNA: TGTGCCAGCAGCTTAGTTTGGGGGGGCAGAACTGAAGCTTTCTTT
CDR3: CASSLVWGGRTEAFF

size: -
length: 14
D: TRBD1
V: TRBV7-9
J: TRBJ1-1
DNA: TGTGCCAGCAGCCCGACAGGGCTGAACACTGAAGCTTTCTTT
CDR3: CASSPTGLNTEAFF

size: -
length: 16
D: TRBD1
V: TRBV5-1
J: TRBJ1-1
DNA: TGCGCCAGCAGCTTGGGGCAGGGGGTTCAGCACACTGAAGCTTTCTTT
CDR3: CASSLGQGVQHTEAFF

size: -
length: 15
D: TRBD1
V: TRBV24-1
J: TRBJ1-2
DNA: TGTGCCACCAGTGATTCAGGGACAGGGAGGATGAGCTACACCTTC
CDR3: CATSDSGTGRMSYTF